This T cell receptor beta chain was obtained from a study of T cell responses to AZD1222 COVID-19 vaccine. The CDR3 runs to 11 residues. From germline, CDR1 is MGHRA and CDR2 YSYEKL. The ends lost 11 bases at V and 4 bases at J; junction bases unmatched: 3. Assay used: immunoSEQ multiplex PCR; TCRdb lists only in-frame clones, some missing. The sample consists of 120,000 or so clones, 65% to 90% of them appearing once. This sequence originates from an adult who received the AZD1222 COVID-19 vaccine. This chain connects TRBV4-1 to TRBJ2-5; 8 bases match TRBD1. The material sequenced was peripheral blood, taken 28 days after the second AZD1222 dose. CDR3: CASTGGETQYF. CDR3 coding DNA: TGCGCCTCCACAGGGGGAGAGACCCAGTACTTC.